This entry concerns a single T cell receptor (beta chain). Its antigen is currently unknown. This sample is part of a study of cytomegalovirus exposure and HLA in healthy donors. Study overall: Earlier findings included some 120 million unique TCR beta sequences obtained from 150 million to 200 million T cells. Study-wide points: Cytomegalovirus association was listed for roughly 160 TCR beta chains.

CDR1 and CDR2 (germline): SGHRS, YFSETQ. The CDR3 is 16 residues long. PCR employed 60 Vbeta and 13 Jbeta primers. The table came from immunoSEQ multiplex PCR; TCRdb's copy has only in-frame clones and leaves some out. This sample has under 200,000 clones, with 68% found just once. The sample was PBMCs. The chain has TRBV5-1 and TRBJ1-2; tentatively, D is TRBD1 (5 bases). This clonotype was obtained from a woman aged 40 to 55 in good health and CMV-seropositive. CDR3 sequence (DNA): TGCACCCCCTCGGGAAGTCCGGGGGGGAGTTGGGATGGCTACACCTTC. As protein: CTPSGSPGGSWDGYTF.